This T cell receptor beta chain was captured by sequencing in a study of cytomegalovirus exposure and HLA in healthy donors. Study conclusions and caveats: The sole available immune exposure information was CMV serostatus. What a later analysis showed was that several of the most significant clusters appeared linked to common viral pathogens.

The CDR3 is 12 amino acids. Germline V gene sequence: CDR1 SQVTM, CDR2 ANQGSEA. V shed 7 bases and J 5 bases; nucleotides not matched to a gene: 4. With respect to this clone: Its antigen is still unknown.

The PCR made use of 60 Vbeta and 13 Jbeta primers. Original methodology: Later, 75 million to 100 million unique TCR beta chains were counted in an analysis, and 10 million to 12 million of them were shared. Data came from immunoSEQ multiplex PCR; TCRdb stores just in-frame clones and leaves some out. V and J calls and clone size are copied from that table; D and trimming were computed from the DNA. The sample shows around 67,000 clones, around 78% of them seen only once. The sequenced sample was PBMCs. The TCR was taken from a man younger than 30 in good health and CMV-seropositive. The chain recombines TRBV29-1 with TRBJ1-1; TRBD1 matches at 10 bases. CDR3 bases: TGCAGCGGACAGGGGGCTGGGACTGAAGCTTTCTTT. Its protein product is CSGQGAGTEAFF.